This passage covers 15 T cell receptor beta chains from one sample sequenced in a study of response to subunit inactivated influenza vaccine. Each CDR3 protein gets one entry after TCRdb re-called the RT-PCR reads with MiXCR. The table includes 650,000 to 850,000 distinct CDR3 sequences, around 14% detected once. The sequences come from PBMCs from blood, collected around 14 days before vaccination. Receptor source: a man in his fifties who received an inactivated influenza vaccine.

This chain joins TRBV20-1 and TRBJ1-3; 7 positions match TRBD1. V lost 6 bases, J lost 0 bases, and 8 bases stayed unmatched. This CDR3 is built from 15 residues. Germline-derived CDR1 and CDR2 are DFQATT and SNEGSKA (reference sequence). CDR3 DNA sequence: TGCAGTGCGACCGGGACAGCCAACTCTGGAAACACCATATATTTT. It translates to CSATGTANSGNTIYF.

The V gene is TRBV4-2, the J gene TRBJ2-6; D possibly corresponds to TRBD2 (6 bases). Germline V gene sequence: CDR1 LGHNA, CDR2 YNFKEQ. Trimming pared 1 base from V and 2 bases from J, leaving 15 bases between. This CDR3 is built from 18 residues. The CDR3, as DNA: TGTGCCAGCAGCCAAGTGCGGGGCAACCGGGCTGGGGCCAACGTCCTGACTTTC. This codes for CASSQVRGNRAGANVLTF.

A word on this clonotype: Given a much more abundant clone one base away, this may be a read error. The V call is TRBV11-2, the J call TRBJ2-7, with 9 bases lining up with TRBD1. The CDR3 runs to 16 residues. V shed 5 bases and J 5 bases; nucleotides not matched to a gene: 13. The germline V gene has CDR1 SGHAT and CDR2 FQNNGV. The CDR3 DNA sequence: TGTGCCAGCAGCCTCATCCCGGGACAGGGCTTCCACGAGCAGTACTTC. Protein product: CASSLIPGQGFHEQYF.

This clonotype was seen ten or more times. The CDR3 is CASSSPAHAYEQYF. The CDR3 DNA reads as TGTGCCAGCAGTTCCCCTGCACATGCCTACGAGCAGTACTTC. V usage is TRBV28 and J usage is TRBJ2-7; D is unresolved. The germline V gene has CDR1 MDHEN and CDR2 SYDVKM. The CDR3 totals 14 residues. Trimming removed 4 bases from V and 2 bases from J, with 12 bases in between.

A few counts support this clonotype. The chain is built from TRBV12-3 or TRBV12-4 and TRBJ2-5; TRBD1 matches at 9 bases. The CDR3 is 14 residues long. After removal of 5 bases from V and 4 bases from J, the junction contained 5 bases not matched to a gene. The CDR3 loop reads CASSRDRARETQYF. In nucleotides, the CDR3 is TGTGCCAGCAGTCGGGACAGGGCGAGAGAGACCCAGTACTTC.

The chain carries TRBV27 and TRBJ1-1; perhaps TRBD1 as D (5 bases). The V end was cut by 7 bases, the J end by 6 bases, with 21 bases between. Germline values: CDR1 MNHEY, CDR2 SMNVEV (reference sequence). This CDR3 region has 15 residues. CDR3 sequence: CASKGMSGNFAEAFF. The CDR3 DNA is TGTGCCAGCAAAGGGATGTCAGGGAATTTCGCTGAAGCTTTCTTT.

There are many counts of this clonotype. The chain couples TRBV20-1 to TRBJ2-7, with a possible D match to TRBD1 (6 bases). The CDR3 has 13 amino acids. The germline CDR1 and CDR2 sequences are DFQATT and SNEGSKA (reference sequence). V was clipped by 2 bases and J by 3 bases, with 11 bases between them. The CDR3 DNA sequence: TGCAGTGCTAGACGGTTAGGGGGCTACGAGCAGTACTTC. It is translated as CSARRLGGYEQYF.

Points on this clonotype: At one end the junction does not follow the germline gene, possibly because of a read error. The rearrangement joins TRBV3-1 to TRBJ2-1; D perhaps matches TRBD2 (6 bases). This CDR3 has 16 amino acids. The V gene's germline CDR1 is LGHDT and CDR2 YNNKEL (reference sequence). The CDR3: CASSQEPSASHNEQFF. The CDR3 region has the DNA TGTGCCAGCAGCCAAGAACCTAGCGCCTCCCACAATGAGCAGTTCTTC.

The chain uses TRBV6-1 and TRBJ1-4; 8 bases line up with TRBD1. Per germline, CDR1 MNHNS and CDR2 SASEGT. The CDR3 loop spans 16 amino acids. With 0 bases clipped from V and 5 bases from J, the junction kept 5 bases outside the gene matches. The CDR3 nucleotides are TGTGCCAGCAGTGAAGCGAGGACAGGGCTAAATGAAAAACTGTTTTTT. This encodes CASSEARTGLNEKLFF.

V is TRBV28 and J is TRBJ1-3; D is unresolved. V was trimmed by 8 bases and J by 4 bases, leaving 18 bases between them. The CDR3 spans 15 residues. Germline CDR1 MDHEN, CDR2 SYDVKM. The CDR3 loop reads CASHETRTVGNTIYF. In DNA form, the CDR3 reads TGTGCCAGCCACGAGACCAGAACGGTGGGAAACACCATATATTTT. Combining the CDR3 with reference TRBV28 and TRBJ1-3 gives the whole variable domain DVKVTQSSRYLVKRTGEKVFLECVQDMDHENMFWYRQDPGLGLRLIYFSYDVKMKEKGDIPEGYSVSREKKERFSLILESASTNQTSMYLCASHETRTVGNTIYFGEGSWLTVV.

This clonotype appeared a few times. The chain recombines TRBV12-3 or TRBV12-4 with TRBJ2-1; D remains unclear. With 6 bases removed from V and 7 bases from J, the gap between germline ends came to 13 bases. CDR3 size: 13 residues. DNA of the CDR3: TGTGCCAGCAGAGATCCTATTGCGAATGAGCAGTTCTTC. Translated, it gives CASRDPIANEQFF.

There are many counts of this clonotype. The rearrangement links TRBV4-1 to TRBJ1-4; D is unclear. V was trimmed by 0 bases and J by 8 bases, leaving 16 bases between them. CDR3 length: 16 residues. Germline V gene data show CDR1 as MGHRA and CDR2 as YSYEKL. CDR3 sequence reads: CASSQDGSRRREKLFF. The DNA for the CDR3 is TGCGCCAGCAGCCAAGATGGTAGTCGCAGGAGGGAAAAACTGTTTTTT.

This clonotype was detected a few times. The rearrangement links TRBV6-2 or TRBV6-3 to TRBJ1-5; a weak D match, TRBD1 (5 bases). V shed 3 bases and J shed 5 bases, with 20 bases lying between them. CDR3 length equals 17 residues. Germline V gives CDR1 MNHEY, CDR2 SVGEGT. The DNA for the CDR3 is TGTGCCAGCAGTTATATCTTTGGCCCCGGGGGGTATCAGCCCCAGCATTTT. It encodes CASSYIFGPGGYQPQHF.

This clonotype has only a few counts. The chain uses TRBV7-2 and TRBJ2-3, with D maybe TRBD1 (5 bases). The CDR3 extends over 15 amino acids. V was cut by 2 bases and J by 1 base, with 10 bases left in between. Germline CDR1 reads SGHTA; CDR2 reads FQGNSA. The CDR3 nucleotides are TGTGCCAGCAGCTTACAGGGATCCGGCACAGATACGCAGTATTTT. The encoded protein is CASSLQGSGTDTQYF.

This clonotype was counted many times. The rearrangement joins TRBV2 to TRBJ2-5; TRBD1 matches at 7 bases. Germline V lookup: CDR1 SNHLY, CDR2 FYNNEI. CDR3 length: 12 residues. DNA of the CDR3: TGTGCGTCCCGGGGACAGCAAGAGACCCAGTACTTC. Translated: CASRGQQETQYF.